This TCR beta chain derives from a study of cytomegalovirus exposure and HLA in healthy donors. Study-wide results and caveats: A list of roughly 160 TCR beta chains associated with cytomegalovirus was given. Other equally common chains were less clonally expanded than HLA-associated TCR beta chains, a later analysis showed.

Germline trimming cut 5 bases from V and 7 bases from J; bases unmatched to any gene: 9. The length of the CDR3 is 15 residues. Per the germline V gene, CDR1 is SGHTA and CDR2 is FQGNSA. This clone was recorded once. Its antigen remains unknown. Primers: 60 Vbeta forward and 13 Jbeta reverse. TCRdb's copy holds only in-frame clones and misses some; the assay was immunoSEQ multiplex PCR. This repertoire shows about 120,000 clones, around 76% found once; its top ten account for around 15%. V usage is TRBV7-2 and J usage is TRBJ1-4; 8 nucleotides agree with TRBD1. The sequenced sample was PBMCs. This clonotype was sampled from a middle-aged man in good health and CMV-seropositive. CDR3 residues: CASSRNRGYGEKLFF. CDR3 DNA: TGTGCCAGCAGCCGCAACAGGGGGTACGGTGAAAAACTGTTTTTT.